This passage covers 17 T cell receptor beta chains from one sample sequenced in a study of shared clonotypes between healthy human individuals. The data were produced by immunoSEQ multiplex PCR, yet TCRdb's version contains in-frame clones alone and is incomplete. Of roughly 500,000 clones detected, roughly 83% appear once; the ten largest clones hold around 14%. The source material was PBMCs. These receptors came from a woman aged 40 to 50 in good health. Some clones in this sample may be carry-over from other donors' samples.

In DNA, the CDR3 is TGTGCCATCAGTCAACAGACTAGCGGGCTTTCCTACAATGAGCAGTTCTTC. Translated: CAISQQTSGLSYNEQFF. This chain joins TRBV10-3 and TRBJ2-1, with 10 bases that match TRBD2. Germline V gene sequence: CDR1 ENHRY, CDR2 SYGVKD. The CDR3 has 17 residues. J was trimmed by 1 base and V by 5 bases; bases with no gene match: 8.

The chain has TRBV4-1 and TRBJ2-3; 7 bases map to TRBD1. The CDR3 consists of 18 residues. The germline CDR1 and CDR2 sequences are MGHRA and YSYEKL. The V segment lost 1 base and the J segment 2 bases; nucleotides outside the gene matches: 12. This chain's CDR3 is CASSQGSPRGPNTDTQYF. CDR3 bases: TGCGCCAGCAGCCAAGGTTCCCCGAGGGGGCCGAACACAGATACGCAGTATTTT.

The rearrangement uses TRBV6-4 and TRBJ2-1, with D possibly being TRBD2 (5 bases). The CDR3 contains 15 residues. The germline V gene has CDR1 MRHNA and CDR2 SNTAGT. Trimming took 5 bases from V and 0 from J, leaving 11 bases between them. Written as DNA, the CDR3 is TGTGCCAGCAGTTTGGGAGATCCCTCCTACAATGAGCAGTTCTTC. It specifies CASSLGDPSYNEQFF.

The chain combines TRBV7-2 with TRBJ2-3; maybe TRBD1 (6 bases). The CDR3 covers 16 residues. Trimming removed 1 base from V and 1 base from J, with 12 bases in between. Germline CDR1 reads SGHTA; CDR2 reads FQGNSA. The CDR3 here is CASSLGGQSGTDTQYF. CDR3 DNA sequence: TGTGCCAGCAGCTTAGGGGGGCAGTCTGGCACAGATACGCAGTATTTT.

The rearrangement uses TRBV7-2 and TRBJ2-1, with D possibly called TRBD1 or TRBD2 (6 bases each). Per the germline V gene, CDR1 is SGHTA and CDR2 is FQGNSA. This CDR3 spans 15 amino acids. Trimming shortened V by 5 bases and J by 10 bases, and 21 bases separated the two germline ends. Written as DNA, the CDR3 is TGTGCCAGCAGCCCTGGGCAGGGGAGGTCATTAGAGCAGTTCTTC. It translates to CASSPGQGRSLEQFF.

This clone has only a few counts. The V gene is TRBV4-3, the J gene TRBJ2-7, with D possibly TRBD1 on 6 matching bases. V was trimmed by 0 bases and J by 2 bases, leaving 14 bases between them. CDR1 and CDR2 from the germline V gene are LGHNA and YSLEER. The CDR3 runs to 16 residues. CDR3 sequence reads: CASSQDLDRKTYEQYF. DNA of the CDR3: TGCGCCAGCAGCCAAGATCTCGACAGGAAAACCTACGAGCAGTACTTC.

The genes are TRBV7-9 and TRBJ1-2; 7 positions match TRBD1. V lost 0 bases and J lost 6; bases outside the gene matches: 4. This CDR3 region has 14 residues. Germline V gene data show CDR1 as SEHNR and CDR2 as FQNEAQ (reference sequence). CDR3 loop: CASSLAGGGDGYTF. CDR3 bases: TGTGCCAGCAGCTTAGCAGGGGGCGGCGATGGCTACACCTTC.

The table lists this clone with a count of one. V gene TRBV18 combines with J gene TRBJ1-1; 9 bases map to TRBD1. Germline-derived CDR1 and CDR2 are KGHSH and LQKENI. The CDR3 is 14 residues long. V shed 8 bases, J shed 4 bases, and the junction held 8 bases outside the gene matches. DNA for the CDR3: TGTGCCAGCGTTAACAGGGGGCATAGCACTGAAGCTTTCTTT. This codes for CASVNRGHSTEAFF.

The chain recombines TRBV5-7 with TRBJ2-6; a possible D gene is TRBD2 (6 bases). TRBV5-7 is identified as an open reading frame with a role that is uncertain. The CDR3 has 15 amino acids. V lost 3 bases and J 0 bases, leaving 7 bases between the germline ends. The CDR3 reads CASSWGVSGANVLTF. For the CDR3, the DNA is TGTGCCAGCAGCTGGGGGGTCTCTGGGGCCAACGTCCTGACTTTC.

The chain links TRBV4-3 to TRBJ2-1; 11 bases match TRBD2. CDR1 is LGHNA, CDR2 YSLEER, per germline. The CDR3 spans 15 residues. J lost 7 bases, V lost 1 base, and 3 bases had no gene match. The CDR3 DNA reads as TGCGCCAGCAGCCAAGGTAGCGGGAGGGGGAATGAGCAGTTCTTC. Encoded protein: CASSQGSGRGNEQFF.

The rearrangement joins TRBV9 to TRBJ1-1; D not resolved. The CDR3 consists of 13 residues. V was shortened by 0 bases and J by 6 bases, with 9 bases between the two germline ends. Germline V gives CDR1 SGDLS, CDR2 YYNGEE. CDR3 bases: TGTGCCAGCAGCGTAGGTCTAGGTTCTGAAGCTTTCTTT. This translates into CASSVGLGSEAFF.

The gene calls are TRBV18 and TRBJ2-4, with TRBD1 identical over 7 bases. The CDR3 runs 17 residues. Looked up from germline, CDR1 is KGHSH and CDR2 is LQKENI. Losses at the gene ends were 2 bases for V and 0 bases for J; bases not matched to a gene: 7. Here the CDR3 reads CASSPSGTEVAKNIQYF. The CDR3 nucleotides are TGTGCCAGCTCACCATCGGGGACAGAGGTAGCCAAAAACATTCAGTACTTC.

This clone was picked up a small number of times. The V gene is TRBV28, the J gene TRBJ2-7, with 12 bases that match TRBD1. Losses at the gene ends were 6 bases for V and 2 bases for J; bases not matched to a gene: 5. This CDR3 contains 15 residues. CDR1 is MDHEN, CDR2 SYDVKM, per germline. Here the CDR3 reads CASSLGTGGPYEQYF. In DNA, the CDR3 is TGTGCCAGCAGCCTCGGGACAGGGGGCCCCTACGAGCAGTACTTC. Looking up the rest from reference TRBV28 and TRBJ2-7 gives the full variable domain: DVKVTQSSRYLVKRTGEKVFLECVQDMDHENMFWYRQDPGLGLRLIYFSYDVKMKEKGDIPEGYSVSREKKERFSLILESASTNQTSMYLCASSLGTGGPYEQYFGPGTRLTVT.

The chain carries TRBV5-1 and TRBJ1-2; 7 bases map to TRBD1. The CDR3 is made up of 13 amino acids. Germline trimming cut 4 bases from V and 7 bases from J; bases unmatched to any gene: 7. Germline V gene data show CDR1 as SGHRS and CDR2 as YFSETQ. CDR3: CASSARQGGGYTF. The DNA of the CDR3 is TGCGCCAGCAGCGCCAGACAGGGAGGTGGCTACACCTTC.

The chain combines TRBV7-9 with TRBJ1-1; no clear D. Trimming took 2 bases from V and 0 from J, leaving 10 bases between them. This CDR3 spans 15 amino acids. Per germline, CDR1 SEHNR and CDR2 FQNEAQ (reference sequence). The CDR3: CASSLRPGLNTEAFF. The CDR3 DNA reads as TGTGCCAGCAGCTTACGGCCGGGGTTGAACACTGAAGCTTTCTTT.

The chain employs TRBV9 and TRBJ2-2; D unresolved. V lost 1 base, J lost 3 bases, and 13 bases lay in between. The length of the CDR3 is 16 residues. Germline CDR1 SGDLS, CDR2 YYNGEE. The DNA for the CDR3 is TGTGCCAGCAGCGTATTTAGCCCGACGCACACCGGGGAGCTGTTTTTT. This encodes CASSVFSPTHTGELFF.

This chain joins TRBV2 and TRBJ2-6; possible D gene TRBD2, 5 bases. This CDR3 comprises 14 residues. Between the trimmed V and J ends, which lost 3 bases and 8 bases, there was a span of 11 bases. Germline CDR1 and CDR2: SNHLY and FYNNEI. The DNA for the CDR3 is TGTGCCAGCAGTGAGGACCGGGGAACCAACGTCCTGACTTTC. It encodes CASSEDRGTNVLTF.